This TCR beta chain was captured by sequencing in a study of blood T cell repertoires in COVID-19. Produced via immunoSEQ multiplex PCR; TCRdb's table is partial and in-frame only. This table holds approximately 200,000 clones, 70% to 90% found once. V shed 6 bases, J shed 0 bases, and the junction held 7 bases outside the gene matches. Germline V gives CDR1 SGHTA, CDR2 FQGNSA. The CDR3 extends over 16 amino acids. This TCR came from a man aged 40-49 years who had recovered from COVID-19. The sequencing sample was made of PBMCs or T cells enriched from blood (not recorded which). The V gene is TRBV7-2, the J gene TRBJ1-4, with 7 bases matching TRBD1. CDR3 sequence: CASRKTGRATNEKLFF. As DNA, the CDR3 is TGTGCCAGCAGGAAGACAGGGAGAGCAACTAATGAAAAACTGTTTTTT.